This T cell receptor beta chain originates from a study of human T cells and chemical hapten exposure. Findings and caveats of the study: Significantly more large CDR3 similarity clusters arose among expanded TCRs than among controls.

About this clonotype: The antigen is unknown.

Time point specified: patch test 3, about 24 weeks after DPC sensitization. As for treatment: therapeutic diphenylcyclopropenone sensitization with weekly scalp DPC. Samples of blood were obtained prior to the application of each patch test. From the RACE reads, TCRdb called clonotypes with MiXCR, one entry per CDR3 protein. The sample lists about 110,000 distinct CDR3 sequences, 30% to 35% occurring once. The germline CDR1 and CDR2 sequences are SGHDT and YYEEEE. The V and J ends lost 4 bases and 2 bases respectively, with 16 bases between them. The CDR3 loop spans 15 amino acids. This specimen consisted of whole blood, obtained in connection with sensitization to the hapten diphenylcyclopropenone (DPC). This TCR came from a man aged 35 to 55 with alopecia areata. Some clones in this sample may be carry-over from other donors' samples. J is TRBJ2-7 and V is TRBV5-6, with a tentative D call TRBD2 (6 bases). The CDR3 loop is CASSTRGRKAYEQYV. The CDR3 DNA reads TGTGCCAGCAGCACGCGGGGACGGAAAGCCTACGAGCAGTACGTC.